The 25 T cell receptor beta chains below all came from one sample that was sequenced in a study of T cell clonality in common variable immunodeficiency. This table comes from immunoSEQ multiplex PCR, and its TCRdb copy is limited to in-frame clones, with some not included. This repertoire lists 80,000 or so clones without singletons; approximately 0.8% sits in the top ten. The sequenced sample consisted of peripheral blood mononuclear cells. All receptors come from a person aged 18 to 75 in good health.

This clone has at least ten counts. From the germline J gene comes the end of the CDR3, since the read stops 3 residues before it. V is TRBV12-5 and J is TRBJ2-7; 7 positions agree with TRBD1. CDR3 length: 14 amino acids. The germline V gene encodes CDR1 LGHNT and CDR2 FRNRAP. J was trimmed by 3 bases and V by 7 bases; bases with no gene match: 9. CDR3 DNA, as far as it was read: TGTGCTAGTGCTACGGGACAGAGCTTCTACGAG. Translating gives CASATGQSFYE. The complete CDR3 reads CASATGQSFYEQYF.

This clone was counted many times. The read ends 3 residues before the CDR3 terminus; that terminus is restored from the germline J gene. The chain is built from TRBV11-3 and TRBJ2-5, with D possibly being TRBD2 (5 bases). There are 13 residues in the CDR3. V gave up 4 bases and J gave up 2 bases, with 8 bases separating them. Germline CDR1 and CDR2: SGHNT and YENEEA. The sequenced CDR3 bases are TGTGCCAGCAGCTCCCGGGGTCAAGAGACC. This translates into CASSSRGQET. The entire CDR3 protein is CASSSRGQETQYF.

This clone was detected many times. CDR3 protein: CSASNPEALYEQYF. The DNA read from the CDR3 is TGCAGTGCTAGTAACCCCGAGGCCCTCTACGAG. The V and J genes are TRBV20-1 and TRBJ2-7; no definite D call. The sequence runs out 3 residues before the end of the CDR3; the remainder is reconstructed from the germline J gene. Between the trimmed V and J ends, which lost 3 bases and 3 bases, there was a span of 15 bases. The CDR3 is 14 amino acids. Germline CDR1 is DFQATT and CDR2 is SNEGSKA (reference sequence).

There are many counts of this clone. Read data end 3 residues before the CDR3 end; the end is taken from the germline J gene. The chain joins TRBV23-1 to TRBJ2-1, with D possibly matching TRBD1 (7 bases). TRBV23-1 is treated as an ORF (open reading frame) with a function not yet certain. V shed 0 bases and J shed 5 bases, with 17 bases lying between them. CDR3 size: 17 residues. The sequenced part of the CDR3 DNA is TGCGCCAGCAGTCAATCCGTCGGCAGGGGGAGGAACAATGAG. Translated, it gives CASSQSVGRGRNNE. The entire CDR3 protein is CASSQSVGRGRNNEQFF.

This clone was seen repeatedly, ten times or more. The read stops 3 residues short of the end of the CDR3; the missing end is completed from the germline J gene. The chain links TRBV6-1 to TRBJ1-3, with unresolved D. Looked up from germline, CDR1 is MNHNS and CDR2 is SASEGT. This CDR3 comprises 11 residues. V gave up 2 bases and J gave up 6 bases, with 2 bases separating them. The CDR3 region is CASSELNTIYF. The CDR3 bases that were read are TGTGCCAGCAGTGAACTAAACACC.

This clone was counted at least ten times. Sequencing ends 3 residues short of the CDR3 end; the germline J gene provides the rest. The genes are TRBV20-1 and TRBJ2-3; TRBD2 matches at 9 bases. This CDR3 comprises 15 residues. The V gene end was trimmed by 0 bases and the J gene end by 5 bases; junction bases not matched to a gene: 6. The V gene's germline CDR1 is DFQATT and CDR2 SNEGSKA (reference sequence). The part of the CDR3 DNA that was read is TGCAGTGCTAGAGATCACGGCGGGAGGGTAGATACG. This sequence encodes CSARDHGGRVDT. The whole CDR3 protein is CSARDHGGRVDTQYF.

This clone was counted many times. With the read ending 3 residues before the CDR3 end, the germline J gene is used to fill in that end. The chain carries TRBV20-1 and TRBJ2-4, with 15 positions matching TRBD2. V dropped 2 bases and J dropped 4; count of bases not matched to a gene: 12. The CDR3 totals 19 residues. The germline gives CDR1 DFQATT, CDR2 SNEGSKA (reference sequence). This chain's CDR3 is CSARSGLAGGLSFKNIQYF. The DNA read from the CDR3 is TGCAGTGCTAGATCAGGACTAGCGGGAGGGCTTAGCTTTAAAAACATT.

This clone has at least ten counts. The read stops 3 residues short of the end of the CDR3; the missing end is completed from the germline J gene. The chain recombines TRBV20-1 with TRBJ2-7, with 7 bases fitting TRBD1. V was clipped by 4 bases and J by 0 bases; unmatched bases: 6. This CDR3 comprises 14 residues. The germline gives CDR1 DFQATT, CDR2 SNEGSKA (reference sequence). CDR3 sequence: CSAINRGYSYEQYF. The covered CDR3 bases are TGCAGTGCTATTAACAGGGGCTACTCCTACGAG.

This clone appeared many times. The read gets to within 3 residues of the CDR3 end, and the germline J gene fills in the rest. The chain employs TRBV28 and TRBJ1-2; TRBD1 might be the D (5 bases). This CDR3 has 12 residues. Germline loops: CDR1 MDHEN, CDR2 SYDVKM. CDR3 DNA (partial): TGTGCCAGCAGTTCCCAGGGCCACGGC. It codes for CASSSQGHG. The full CDR3 reads CASSSQGHGYTF.

This clone came up many times. From the germline J gene comes the end of the CDR3, since the read stops 3 residues before it. The chain recombines TRBV20-1 with TRBJ1-5, with 11 bases that match TRBD1. Germline trimming cut 1 base from V and 7 bases from J; bases unmatched to any gene: 3. Germline V lookup: CDR1 DFQATT, CDR2 SNEGSKA (reference sequence). This CDR3 spans 14 amino acids. CDR3 DNA, as far as it was read: TGCAGTGCTAGAGGGACAGGGGGCCGACAGCCC. Protein: CSARGTGGRQP. In full, the CDR3 is CSARGTGGRQPQHF.

This clone showed up many times. The read ends 3 residues shy of where the CDR3 ends; the end is completed using the germline J gene. The V call is TRBV5-6, the J call TRBJ2-7; 10 positions agree with TRBD2. Germline V CDR1 and CDR2: SGHDT, YYEEEE. The CDR3 totals 15 residues. V gave up 2 bases and J gave up 2 bases; unmatched junction bases: 4. The CDR3 reads CASSFRLAGTYEQYF. CDR3 DNA, as far as it was read: TGTGCCAGCAGCTTCAGACTAGCGGGTACCTACGAG. Full variable domain (remainder filled in from reference TRBV5-6 and TRBJ2-7): DAGVTQSPTHLIKTRGQQVTLRCSPKSGHDTVSWYQQALGQGPQFIFQYYEEEERQRGNFPDRFSGHQFPNYSSELNVNALLLGDSALYLCASSFRLAGTYEQYFGPGTRLTVT.

This clone has ten or more counts. The CDR3 goes on 3 residues after the read ends, and that part is filled in from the germline J gene. The J gene is TRBJ2-5, the V gene TRBV20-1; the D is unclear. CDR3 length: 12 residues. V was shortened by 0 bases and J by 3 bases, with 5 bases between the two germline ends. The germline V gene has CDR1 DFQATT and CDR2 SNEGSKA (reference sequence). CDR3 DNA (partial): TGCAGTGCTAGAGAACTAAAAGAGACC. The encoded protein is CSARELKET. The full CDR3 sequence reads CSARELKETQYF.

This clone was detected ten times or more. With the read ending 3 residues before the CDR3 end, the germline J gene is used to fill in that end. The chain combines TRBV7-3 with TRBJ2-1; a possible D gene is TRBD1 (6 bases). The CDR3 consists of 15 residues. Trimming removed 5 bases at V and 3 bases at J, with 14 bases between. Germline V gene data show CDR1 as SGHTA and CDR2 as FQGTGA. The CDR3 loop is CASSLTPTGYNEQFF. The CDR3 DNA, read in part, is TGTGCCAGCAGCCTTACCCCGACAGGCTACAATGAG.

This clone was found many times. The CDR3 end falls 3 residues outside the read, so it is completed with the germline J gene. This chain connects TRBV6-4 to TRBJ2-2; either TRBD1 or TRBD2 may fit D (5 bases each). Germline V gives CDR1 MRHNA, CDR2 SNTAGT. This CDR3 has 15 amino acids. Trimming cost V 3 bases and J 3 bases, with 11 bases left between them. The sequenced part of the CDR3 DNA is TGTGCCAGCAGTGAAGAGGGGCCCGACACCGGGGAG. This sequence encodes CASSEEGPDTGE. The whole CDR3 is CASSEEGPDTGELFF.

This clone was detected many times. The read terminates 3 residues ahead of where the CDR3 ends, so the germline J gene completes it. The chain joins TRBV20-1 to TRBJ2-5, with 15 bases fitting TRBD2. The J segment lost 5 bases and the V segment lost 5 bases, leaving 0 bases of the junction unmatched. This CDR3 has 13 residues. Germline CDR1 reads DFQATT; CDR2 reads SNEGSKA (reference sequence). The CDR3 DNA, read in part, is TGCAGTGCTGGACTAGCGGGAGGGGAGACC. It codes for CSAGLAGGET. The complete CDR3 sequence is CSAGLAGGETQYF.

Many counts were recorded for this clone. The read is 3 residues too short to cover the CDR3 end, so that end is filled in from the germline J gene. The chain has TRBV6-1 and TRBJ2-5; a possible D gene is TRBD2 (5 bases). Germline loops: CDR1 MNHNS, CDR2 SASEGT. This CDR3 is built from 14 residues. The V and J ends lost 4 bases and 5 bases respectively, with 14 bases between them. CDR3 protein: CASSGGTRGETQYF. The part of the CDR3 DNA that was read is TGTGCCAGCAGTGGAGGAACTCGCGGGGAGACC.

This clone has at least ten counts. The CDR3 loop reads CASSADLRNTIYF. The covered CDR3 bases are TGTGCCAGCAGCGCGGACTTACGGAACACC. The J gene is TRBJ1-3, the V gene TRBV9, with D unclear. Read data end 3 residues before the CDR3 end; the end is taken from the germline J gene. The length of the CDR3 is 13 residues. The germline V and J ends were trimmed by 3 bases and 7 bases, with 11 bases remaining between them. Germline V gives CDR1 SGDLS, CDR2 YYNGEE.

This clone showed up many times. The read halts 3 residues ahead of the CDR3 end, with the missing end drawn from the germline J gene. This chain joins TRBV3-1 (or the pseudogene TRBV3-2) and TRBJ2-3, with TRBD1 matching 7 bases. CDR1 LGHDT and CDR2 YNNKEL come from the germline V gene (reference sequence). V trimming: 2 bases; J trimming: 4 bases; junction bases outside the gene matches: 12. The CDR3 has 17 residues. The CDR3 region is CASSQPLTGTDSDTQYF. The CDR3 bases that were read are TGTGCCAGCAGCCAACCGTTGACTGGGACAGACTCAGATACG.

This clone appeared many times. Sequencing ends 3 residues short of the CDR3 end; the germline J gene provides the rest. The chain joins TRBV12-3 or TRBV12-4 to TRBJ1-2; TRBD1 is a possible D gene (6 bases). The CDR3 sequence is 15 residues long. V dropped 1 base and J dropped 0 bases, with 9 bases sitting between them. The CDR3 spells CASSLEQGSNYGYTF. Partial CDR3 DNA: TGTGCCAGCAGTTTAGAACAGGGCTCTAACTATGGC.

This clone was seen ten or more times. The observed sequence ends 3 residues before the CDR3 terminus, with the missing tail filled in from the germline J gene. V gene TRBV19 combines with J gene TRBJ1-5; D may be TRBD1 (6 bases). Trimming took 3 bases from V and 0 from J, leaving 15 bases between them. Looked up from germline, CDR1 is LNHDA and CDR2 is SQIVND (reference sequence). The CDR3 has 17 residues. Incomplete CDR3 DNA: TGTGCCAGTAGTATGCGGGGGGCCCAATATAGCAATCAGCCC. It is translated as CASSMRGAQYSNQP. The CDR3 as a whole reads CASSMRGAQYSNQPQHF.

This clone was seen ten or more times. The read falls 3 residues short of the CDR3 end, and the missing part is taken from the germline J gene. This rearrangement joins TRBV6-2 or TRBV6-3 to TRBJ2-7, with D possibly TRBD1 on 5 matching bases. V gave up 7 bases and J gave up 2 bases, with 15 bases separating them. The CDR3 is 14 amino acids. CDR1 and CDR2 from the germline V gene are MNHEY and SVGEGT. The CDR3 here is CASKRGASAYEQYF. The CDR3 DNA, read in part, is TGTGCCAGCAAAAGGGGCGCCTCTGCCTACGAG.

This clone was seen repeatedly, ten times or more. The read ends 3 residues shy of where the CDR3 ends; the end is completed using the germline J gene. Other DNA sequences in this sample translate to the same CDR3. The chain combines TRBV30 with TRBJ2-2; D is possibly TRBD2 (6 bases). The ends were cut back, 0 bases at V and 0 bases at J, with 23 bases in the middle. Germline V lookup: CDR1 GTSNPN, CDR2 SVGIG (reference sequence). CDR3 size: 20 residues. CDR3 residues: CAWSVRGVRGPGANTGELFF. The DNA read from the CDR3 is TGTGCCTGGAGTGTTCGAGGGGTCAGAGGACCGGGAGCGAACACCGGGGAG.

This clone came up many times. With the read ending 3 residues before the CDR3 end, the germline J gene is used to fill in that end. V is TRBV5-1 and J is TRBJ2-7; tentatively, D is TRBD2 (6 bases). The CDR3 length is 16 residues. The germline V gene has CDR1 SGHRS and CDR2 YFSETQ. V lost 5 bases and J 2 bases, leaving 20 bases between the germline ends. CDR3 protein: CASSRPGTRPTYEQYF. The DNA read from the CDR3 is TGCGCCAGCAGTCGCCCCGGGACTCGCCCAACCTACGAG.

This clone was seen at least ten times. With the read ending 3 residues before the CDR3 end, the germline J gene is used to fill in that end. The rearrangement uses TRBV5-6 and TRBJ2-3; a possible D gene is TRBD1 (6 bases). The V gene's germline CDR1 is SGHDT and CDR2 YYEEEE. The CDR3 runs 15 residues. V gave up 4 bases and J gave up 2 bases, with 14 bases separating them. CDR3 DNA (partial): TGTGCCAGCAGCCCTTCGACAGGCCTCACAGATACG. Protein: CASSPSTGLTDT. In full, the CDR3 reads CASSPSTGLTDTQYF.

This clone was recorded at least ten times. The CDR3 end falls 3 residues outside the read, so it is completed with the germline J gene. The chain has TRBV19 and TRBJ1-5; D unclear. Trimming shortened V by 0 bases and J by 1 base, and 10 bases separated the two germline ends. The germline V gene has CDR1 LNHDA and CDR2 SQIVND (reference sequence). The CDR3 loop spans 16 amino acids. CDR3 region: CASSIDRGMSNQPQHF. CDR3 DNA, as far as it was read: TGTGCCAGTAGTATAGATCGGGGTATGAGCAATCAGCCC. The full variable domain, in which reference TRBV19 and TRBJ1-5 provide the parts outside the CDR3, is DGGITQSPKYLFRKEGQNVTLSCEQNLNHDAMYWYRQDPGQGLRLIYYSQIVNDFQKGDIAEGYSVSREKKESFPLTVTSAQKNPTAFYLCASSIDRGMSNQPQHFGDGTRLSIL.